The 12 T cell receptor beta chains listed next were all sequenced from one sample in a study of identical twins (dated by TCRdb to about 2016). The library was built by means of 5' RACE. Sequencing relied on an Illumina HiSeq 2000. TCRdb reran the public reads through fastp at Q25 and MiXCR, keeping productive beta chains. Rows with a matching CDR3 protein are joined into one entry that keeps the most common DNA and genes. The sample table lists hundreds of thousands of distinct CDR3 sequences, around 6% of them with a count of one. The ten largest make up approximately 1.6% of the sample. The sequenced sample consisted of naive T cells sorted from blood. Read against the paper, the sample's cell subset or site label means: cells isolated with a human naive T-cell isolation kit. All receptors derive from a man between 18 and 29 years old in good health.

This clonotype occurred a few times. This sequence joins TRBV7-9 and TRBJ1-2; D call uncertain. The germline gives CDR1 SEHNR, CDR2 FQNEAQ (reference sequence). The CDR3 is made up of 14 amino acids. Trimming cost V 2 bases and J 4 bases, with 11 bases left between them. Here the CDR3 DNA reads TGTGCCAGCAGCTTATATCTGGAGACCTATGGCTACACCTTC. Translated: CASSLYLETYGYTF.

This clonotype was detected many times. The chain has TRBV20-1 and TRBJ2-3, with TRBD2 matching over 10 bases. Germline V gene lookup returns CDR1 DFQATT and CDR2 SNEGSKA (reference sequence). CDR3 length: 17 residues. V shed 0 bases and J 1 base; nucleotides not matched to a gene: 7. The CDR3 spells CSARDPSGRGRTDTQYF. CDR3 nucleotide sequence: TGCAGTGCTAGAGATCCGAGCGGGAGGGGGCGCACAGATACGCAGTATTTT.

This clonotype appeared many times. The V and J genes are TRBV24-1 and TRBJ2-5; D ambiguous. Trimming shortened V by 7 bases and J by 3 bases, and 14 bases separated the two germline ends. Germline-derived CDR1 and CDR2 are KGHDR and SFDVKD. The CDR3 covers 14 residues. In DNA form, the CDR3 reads TGTGCCACCAGCCCCATTGGACCGAAAGAGACCCAGTACTTC. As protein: CATSPIGPKETQYF.

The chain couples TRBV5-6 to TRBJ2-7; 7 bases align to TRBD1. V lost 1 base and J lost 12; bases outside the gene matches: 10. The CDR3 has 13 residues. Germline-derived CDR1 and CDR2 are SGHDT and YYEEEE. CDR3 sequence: CASSLRGTATRYV. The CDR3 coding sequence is TGTGCCAGCAGCTTGAGAGGGACAGCGACTCGGTACGTC.

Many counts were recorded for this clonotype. This chain's CDR3 is CASSLEETGELFF. DNA for the CDR3: TGTGCCAGCAGTTTAGAGGAAACCGGGGAGCTGTTTTTT. The chain links TRBV12-3 or TRBV12-4 to TRBJ2-2; D gene ambiguous. With 1 base removed from V and 5 bases from J, the gap between germline ends came to 5 bases. The CDR3 extends over 13 amino acids.

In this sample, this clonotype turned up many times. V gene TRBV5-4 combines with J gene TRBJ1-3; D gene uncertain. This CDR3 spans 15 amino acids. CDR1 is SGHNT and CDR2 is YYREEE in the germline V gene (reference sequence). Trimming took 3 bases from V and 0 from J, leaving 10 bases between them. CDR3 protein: CASSSTRSSGNTIYF. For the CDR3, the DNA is TGTGCCAGCAGCTCGACAAGGAGCTCTGGAAACACCATATATTTT.

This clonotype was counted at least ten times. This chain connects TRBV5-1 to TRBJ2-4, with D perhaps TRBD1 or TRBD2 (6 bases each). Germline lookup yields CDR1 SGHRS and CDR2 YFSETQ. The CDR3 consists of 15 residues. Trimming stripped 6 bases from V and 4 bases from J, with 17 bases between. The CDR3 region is CASTLGAGRKNIQYF. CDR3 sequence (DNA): TGCGCCAGCACCCTGGGGGCCGGGAGAAAAAACATTCAGTACTTC.

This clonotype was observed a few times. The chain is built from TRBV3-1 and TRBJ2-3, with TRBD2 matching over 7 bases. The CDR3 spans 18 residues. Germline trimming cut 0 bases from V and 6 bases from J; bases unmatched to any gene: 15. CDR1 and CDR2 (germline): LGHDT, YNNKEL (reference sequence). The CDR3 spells CASSQESGTIVLRDTQYF. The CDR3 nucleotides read TGTGCCAGCAGCCAAGAATCCGGGACTATCGTACTCCGGGATACGCAGTATTTT.

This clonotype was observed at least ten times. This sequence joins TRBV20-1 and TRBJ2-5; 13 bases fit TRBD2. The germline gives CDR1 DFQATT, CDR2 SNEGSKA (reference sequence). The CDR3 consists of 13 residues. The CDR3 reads CSLLAGGPETQYF. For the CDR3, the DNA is TGCAGCCTACTAGCGGGAGGGCCAGAGACCCAGTACTTC.

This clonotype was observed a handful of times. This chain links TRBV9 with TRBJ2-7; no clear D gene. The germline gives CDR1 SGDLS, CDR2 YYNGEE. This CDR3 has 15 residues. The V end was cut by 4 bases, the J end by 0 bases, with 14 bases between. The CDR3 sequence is CASSPPPPASYEQYF. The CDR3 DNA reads TGTGCCAGCAGCCCCCCTCCGCCCGCCTCCTACGAGCAGTACTTC. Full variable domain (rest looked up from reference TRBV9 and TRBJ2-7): DSGVTQTPKHLITATGQRVTLRCSPRSGDLSVYWYQQSLDQGLQFLIQYYNGEERAKGNILERFSAQQFPDLHSELNLSSLELGDSALYFCASSPPPPASYEQYFGPGTRLTVT.

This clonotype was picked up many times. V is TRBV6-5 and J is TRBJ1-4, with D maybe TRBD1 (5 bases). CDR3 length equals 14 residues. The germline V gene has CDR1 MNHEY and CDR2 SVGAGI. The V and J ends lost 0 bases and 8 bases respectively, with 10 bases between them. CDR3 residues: CASSYSGTEEKLFF. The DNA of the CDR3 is TGTGCCAGCAGTTACTCCGGGACTGAAGAAAAACTGTTTTTT.

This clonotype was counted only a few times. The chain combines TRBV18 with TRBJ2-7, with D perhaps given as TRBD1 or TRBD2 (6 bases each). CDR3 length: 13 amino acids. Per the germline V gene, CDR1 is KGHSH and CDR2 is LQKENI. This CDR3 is CARRGTSSHEQYV. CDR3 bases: TGTGCCAGACGCGGGACATCCTCCCACGAGCAGTACGTC.